The 26 T cell receptor beta chains listed next were all sequenced from one sample in a study of T and B cells in COVID-19 patients. Each TRB amplification used roughly 250-550 ng of genomic DNA from blood. TRB rearrangements were amplified by multiplex PCR with BIOMED2 TRB-A/B primers. One entry per CDR3 protein results from TCRdb running MiXCR on the multiplex PCR reads. The sample lists 6,000 to 9,000 distinct CDR3 sequences; around 33% were seen once. Material for sequencing was blood. The receptor set was obtained from a human donor who had recovered from COVID-19.

This clonotype was seen a single time. This sequence joins TRBV24-1 and TRBJ2-5, with 8 bases aligning to TRBD1. CDR1 is KGHDR and CDR2 is SFDVKD in the germline V gene. The CDR3 sequence is 15 residues long. Losses at the gene ends were 4 bases for V and 5 bases for J; bases not matched to a gene: 8. CDR3 coding DNA: TGTGCCACCAGTGACCCGCGACAGGGGCACGAGACCCAGTACTTC. It translates to CATSDPRQGHETQYF.

This clonotype came up a few times. The chain joins TRBV6-2 or TRBV6-3 to TRBJ2-2; maybe TRBD1 (6 bases). Trimming left V 7 bases short and J 7 bases short, with 25 bases between. CDR1 is MNHEY, CDR2 SVGEGT, per germline. This CDR3 is built from 17 residues. The CDR3 DNA reads TGTGCCAGCACCTCACCCCCGAGGCTGGGGGCGAGCGGGGAGCTGTTTTTT. Translating gives CASTSPPRLGASGELFF.

The genes are TRBV24-1 and TRBJ1-6; D may be TRBD1 (6 bases). CDR3 length: 18 residues. V lost 4 bases and J 6 bases, leaving 21 bases between the germline ends. CDR1 is KGHDR, CDR2 SFDVKD, per germline. CDR3 nucleotides: TGTGCCACCAGTGACCGGTGTGCACAGGGATTAAGTAATTCACCCCTCCACTTT. Its translation: CATSDRCAQGLSNSPLHF.

This clonotype is medium-sized. The chain has TRBV5-6 and TRBJ2-2, with 7 bases matching TRBD2. Germline values: CDR1 SGHDT, CDR2 YYEEEE. Germline trimming cut 3 bases from V and 8 bases from J; bases unmatched to any gene: 10. CDR3 length: 15 amino acids. The CDR3 region has the DNA TGTGCCAGCAGCTCCATCCACCGGGGGGTAGGGGAGCTGTTTTTT. Translating it yields CASSSIHRGVGELFF.

The V and J genes are TRBV11-2 and TRBJ2-1, with D perhaps TRBD1 or TRBD2 (5 bases each). Per germline, CDR1 SGHAT and CDR2 FQNNGV. The CDR3 has 16 amino acids. The V and J ends lost 5 bases and 6 bases respectively, with 20 bases between them. DNA of the CDR3: TGTGCCAGCAGCCTAGCCGGGACCTACGATTTCAATGAGCAGTTCTTC. This gives the protein CASSLAGTYDFNEQFF.

V usage is TRBV6-5 and J usage is TRBJ1-6; no clear D. The length of the CDR3 is 15 residues. Germline V gene sequence: CDR1 MNHEY, CDR2 SVGAGI. The germline V and J ends were trimmed by 1 base and 0 bases, with 4 bases remaining between them. CDR3 sequence reads: CASSYFSSYNSPLHF. For the CDR3, the DNA is TGTGCCAGCAGTTACTTTAGCTCCTATAATTCACCCCTCCACTTT.

This chain joins TRBV13 and TRBJ1-2; maybe TRBD1 (6 bases). The V end lost 6 bases, the J end lost 4 bases, and 12 bases lay between the germline ends. This CDR3 is built from 13 residues. Germline-derived CDR1 and CDR2 are PRHDT and FYEKMQ (reference sequence). CDR3: CASSLQGSYGYTF. CDR3 DNA: TGTGCCAGCAGTTTACAGGGTAGCTATGGCTACACCTTC.

CDR3: CATSDLRGDTQYF. The CDR3 bases are TGTGCCACCAGTGATTTGCGAGGAGATACGCAGTATTTT. V gene TRBV24-1 combines with J gene TRBJ2-3; D not resolved. Germline assignment: CDR1 KGHDR and CDR2 SFDVKD. The V end lost 0 bases, the J end lost 5 bases, and 5 bases lay between the germline ends. This CDR3 is built from 13 residues.

The rearrangement uses TRBV6-5 and TRBJ2-2; D tentatively reads TRBD1 or TRBD2 (6 bases each). Deletions cut 5 bases from V and 3 bases from J, with 19 bases between. The CDR3 loop spans 17 amino acids. Germline V gives CDR1 MNHEY, CDR2 SVGAGI. CDR3 loop: CASSEPTEGGYTGELFF. For the CDR3, the DNA is TGTGCCAGCAGTGAACCAACAGAGGGGGGATACACCGGGGAGCTGTTTTTT.

The chain recombines TRBV21-1 with TRBJ2-7; no DNA check was done on the table's D call, TRBD2. TRBV21-1 corresponds to a pseudogene. There are 14 residues in the CDR3. CDR3 loop: CASSNGPDFYEQYV. The CDR3 DNA follows: TGTGCCAGCAGCAACGGCCCGGACTTCTACGAGCAGTACGTC.

The chain uses TRBV19 and TRBJ1-1, with D maybe TRBD1 (6 bases). CDR3 length: 15 amino acids. CDR1 is LNHDA and CDR2 is SQIVND in the germline V gene (reference sequence). Trimming took 8 bases from V and 3 from J, leaving 19 bases between them. CDR3 sequence: CASGKGELLDTEAFF. CDR3 bases: TGTGCCAGTGGTAAGGGGGAGCTATTGGACACTGAAGCTTTCTTT.

V usage is TRBV12-3 or TRBV12-4 and J usage is TRBJ2-3; 7 bases are shared with TRBD1. Trimming took 3 bases from V and 2 from J; bases not matched to a gene: 11. The length of the CDR3 is 17 residues. CDR3 coding DNA: TGTGCCAGCAGTTTTGGTGGACAGGTACTTTCCACAGATACGCAGTATTTT. It encodes CASSFGGQVLSTDTQYF.

This clonotype counts as medium-sized. The chain recombines TRBV19 with TRBJ2-5, with a possible D match to TRBD2 (6 bases). The CDR3 totals 16 residues. Trimming removed 2 bases at V and 3 bases at J, with 16 bases between. Germline V gene sequence: CDR1 LNHDA, CDR2 SQIVND (reference sequence). Here the CDR3 reads CASSIYGGYKEETQYF. The CDR3 nucleotides are TGTGCCAGTAGTATATATGGAGGGTACAAAGAAGAGACCCAGTACTTC.

By its share, this clonotype is medium-sized. The rearrangement joins TRBV19 to TRBJ2-1, with a possible D match to TRBD2 (7 bases). Germline-derived CDR1 and CDR2 are LNHDA and SQIVND (reference sequence). V gave up 3 bases and J gave up 7 bases, with 16 bases separating them. The CDR3 has 15 amino acids. CDR3 nucleotides: TGTGCCAGTAGTATTTGGGGGGGGGCGGGGAATGAGCAGTTCTTC. As protein: CASSIWGGAGNEQFF.

This clonotype was seen only once. The chain uses TRBV6-1 and TRBJ1-5; D unresolved. V was clipped by 1 base and J by 0 bases, with 7 bases between them. CDR1 MNHNS and CDR2 SASEGT come from the germline V gene. CDR3 length: 15 residues. The DNA of the CDR3 is TGTGCCAGCAGTGAAGACTTCTATAGCAATCAGCCCCAGCATTTT. Protein sequence: CASSEDFYSNQPQHF.

In its sample, this clonotype was seen a few times. This chain links TRBV5-4 with TRBJ1-4; D unclear. Germline loops: CDR1 SGHNT, CDR2 YYREEE (reference sequence). The CDR3 runs 14 residues. Deletions cut 2 bases from V and 6 bases from J, with 11 bases between. CDR3 DNA: TGTGCCAGCAGCTTAAAGGGAGGGCATGAAAAACTGTTTTTT. The encoded protein is CASSLKGGHEKLFF.

This clonotype is termed medium-sized. The chain recombines TRBV19 with TRBJ2-2; D uncertain. CDR3 length: 14 amino acids. Trimming removed 2 bases at V and 1 base at J, with 5 bases between. The germline gives CDR1 LNHDA, CDR2 SQIVND (reference sequence). CDR3 DNA sequence: TGTGCCAGTAGTATATACAGGAACACCGGGGAGCTGTTTTTT. This translates into CASSIYRNTGELFF.

Details on this clonotype: It may be a read error: a sequence one base away is much more abundant. The rearrangement links TRBV6-1 to TRBJ2-2; 12 bases match TRBD2. V gave up 8 bases and J gave up 4 bases; unmatched junction bases: 14. CDR3 length: 18 residues. The germline V gene has CDR1 MNHNS and CDR2 SASEGT. CDR3 residues: CASHMGLAGGRVTGELFF. CDR3 in DNA: TGTGCCAGCCACATGGGGCTAGCGGGGGGGCGCGTCACCGGGGAGCTGTTTTTT.

The rearrangement joins TRBV19 to TRBJ1-1; 7 bases are shared with TRBD1. Germline lookup yields CDR1 LNHDA and CDR2 SQIVND (reference sequence). V shed 7 bases, J shed 11 bases, and the junction held 19 bases outside the gene matches. The CDR3 runs 15 residues. The CDR3 sequence: CASTPTPFRGIGAFF. CDR3 coding DNA: TGTGCCAGTACCCCTACCCCGTTCAGGGGGATCGGGGCTTTCTTT.

The sample holds a few counts of this clonotype. The chain links TRBV6-1 to TRBJ2-5; a possible D gene is TRBD1 (6 bases). This CDR3 has 13 amino acids. CDR1 is MNHNS, CDR2 SASEGT, per germline. V lost 8 bases, J lost 4 bases, and 14 bases lay in between. CDR3 residues: CASVMGRGETQYF. DNA of the CDR3: TGTGCCAGCGTGATGGGCAGGGGAGAGACCCAGTACTTC.

V gene TRBV6-5 combines with J gene TRBJ1-2, with 11 bases lining up with TRBD1. Germline lookup yields CDR1 MNHEY and CDR2 SVGAGI. Trimming at V came to 6 bases and at J to 1 base, leaving 7 bases not matched to a gene. This CDR3 spans 16 amino acids. CDR3 protein: CASRPLGTGGNYGYTF. CDR3 DNA: TGTGCCAGCAGGCCCCTCGGGACAGGGGGTAACTATGGCTACACCTTC.

This clonotype was detected only a few times. The chain carries TRBV5-4 and TRBJ2-5; weak D call: TRBD1 (6 bases). Germline loops: CDR1 SGHNT, CDR2 YYREEE (reference sequence). The V and J ends lost 5 bases and 1 base respectively, with 12 bases between them. This CDR3 has 14 residues. The CDR3 is CASSPGAAQETQYF. The CDR3, as DNA: TGTGCCAGCAGTCCAGGGGCAGCCCAAGAGACCCAGTACTTC.

This clonotype is medium-sized. The rearrangement joins TRBV27 to TRBJ2-7; D is ambiguous. CDR1 and CDR2 (germline): MNHEY, SMNVEV (reference sequence). The CDR3 runs 14 residues. V lost 5 bases, J lost 0 bases, and 11 bases lay in between. Here the CDR3 DNA reads TGTGCCAGCAGTCCAATTGGTGGCTCCTACGAGCAGTACGTC. Translation: CASSPIGGSYEQYV.

This rearrangement joins TRBV7-9 to TRBJ2-3; 9 bases are a match to TRBD2. The V segment lost 6 bases and the J segment 2 bases; nucleotides outside the gene matches: 6. Germline V gene sequence: CDR1 SEHNR, CDR2 FQNEAQ (reference sequence). The CDR3 extends over 15 amino acids. CDR3 amino acids: CASRNLAGSTDTQYF. As DNA, the CDR3 is TGTGCCAGCAGGAACCTAGCGGGGTCCACAGATACGCAGTATTTT. The entire variable domain, with the rest obtained from reference TRBV7-9 and TRBJ2-3, is as follows: DTGVSQNPRHKITKRGQNVTFRCDPISEHNRLYWYRQTLGQGPEFLTYFQNEAQLEKSRLLSDRFSAERPKGSFSTLEIQRTEQGDSAMYLCASRNLAGSTDTQYFGPGTRLTVL.

This clonotype showed up just a few times. The J gene is TRBJ1-6, the V gene TRBV6-5; 8 bases fit TRBD1. J gave up 7 bases and V 8 bases, and 4 bases lay outside the gene matches. The germline gives CDR1 MNHEY, CDR2 SVGAGI. This CDR3 has 13 residues. The CDR3 coding sequence is TGTGCCAGCTGGACAGGGTCGAATTCACCCCTCCACTTT. It codes for CASWTGSNSPLHF.

This clonotype was counted a few times. The chain combines TRBV12-3 or TRBV12-4 with TRBJ2-6, with 11 bases fitting TRBD1. The CDR3 length is 18 residues. V shed 0 bases and J 4 bases; nucleotides not matched to a gene: 5. CDR3 protein: CASSLAGQGGSGANVLTF. Written as DNA, the CDR3 is TGTGCCAGCAGTTTAGCGGGACAGGGGGGCTCCGGGGCCAACGTCCTGACTTTC.